The 17 T cell receptor beta chains reported below all come from one sample, sequenced in a study of T cell responses to AZD1222 COVID-19 vaccine. The method was immunoSEQ multiplex PCR; TCRdb's version includes in-frame clones alone and lacks a portion of them. Seen here are 150,000 or so clones, more than 90% observed once, and the top ten hold more than 5%. The source material was peripheral blood, sampled on day 0 of AZD1222 vaccination. The source is an adult in good health.

The genes are TRBV11-2 and TRBJ2-6; a weak D match, TRBD1 (6 bases). With 2 bases removed from V and 1 base from J, the gap between germline ends came to 12 bases. The V gene's germline CDR1 is SGHAT and CDR2 FQNNGV. CDR3 length: 17 amino acids. The CDR3 loop reads CASSLLIQGSGANVLTF. CDR3 bases: TGTGCCAGCAGCTTACTGATACAGGGTTCTGGGGCCAACGTCCTGACTTTC.

This chain uses TRBV2 with TRBJ1-1; D gene unclear. The germline V and J ends were trimmed by 8 bases and 2 bases, with 3 bases remaining between them. This CDR3 comprises 10 residues. Germline lookup yields CDR1 SNHLY and CDR2 FYNNEI. CDR3 residues: CASANTEAFF. The DNA of the CDR3 is TGTGCCAGCGCTAACACTGAAGCTTTCTTT.

The J gene is TRBJ1-5, the V gene TRBV28; perhaps TRBD1 as D (6 bases). The CDR3 has 13 residues. V lost 4 bases and J 5 bases, leaving 9 bases between the germline ends. The germline CDR1 and CDR2 sequences are MDHEN and SYDVKM. CDR3 loop: CASSSDRYQPQHF. CDR3 nucleotide sequence: TGTGCCAGCAGTTCGGACAGATATCAGCCCCAGCATTTT.

This chain joins TRBV7-9 and TRBJ2-1, with TRBD1 matching 7 bases. The CDR3 contains 15 residues. Germline V CDR1 and CDR2: SEHNR, FQNEAQ (reference sequence). The trim removed 4 bases at V and 4 bases at J, leaving 7 bases unmatched. CDR3 bases: TGTGCCAGCAGCTCTCCGGGACAGACGTACAATGAGCAGTTCTTC. Translated, it gives CASSSPGQTYNEQFF.

V is TRBV19 and J is TRBJ1-1; 10 bases are shared with TRBD1. Unmatched junction bases numbered 19, after V lost 6 bases and J lost 9 bases. The CDR3 has 17 residues. Germline assignment: CDR1 LNHDA and CDR2 SQIVND (reference sequence). Written as DNA, the CDR3 is TGTGCCAGTAGCAACTCGGGACAGGGGCCAAGCGGGGTAAAAGCTTTCTTT. Protein sequence: CASSNSGQGPSGVKAFF. The full variable domain, its missing parts supplied by reference TRBV19 and TRBJ1-1, is DGGITQSPKYLFRKEGQNVTLSCEQNLNHDAMYWYRQDPGQGLRLIYYSQIVNDFQKGDIAEGYSVSREKKESFPLTVTSAQKNPTAFYLCASSNSGQGPSGVKAFFGQGTRLTVV.

This chain links TRBV6-5 with TRBJ2-3, with D perhaps being TRBD1 or TRBD2 (7 bases each). The ends were cut back, 2 bases at V and 3 bases at J, with 12 bases in the middle. This CDR3 has 15 amino acids. The germline V gene has CDR1 MNHEY and CDR2 SVGAGI. Here the CDR3 reads CASSYAGGVTDTQYF. DNA for the CDR3: TGTGCCAGCAGTTACGCAGGGGGGGTGACAGATACGCAGTATTTT.

This chain uses TRBV15 with TRBJ2-3; D gene uncertain. CDR1 and CDR2 (germline): LNHNV, YYDKDF (reference sequence). V lost 4 bases and J 6 bases, leaving 14 bases between the germline ends. The CDR3 length is 14 residues. In DNA form, the CDR3 reads TGTGCCACCAGCAAATTCCTAGAGTCGGATACGCAGTATTTT. It yields the protein CATSKFLESDTQYF.

J is TRBJ1-3 and V is TRBV19; 7 bases match TRBD1. Germline-derived CDR1 and CDR2 are LNHDA and SQIVND (reference sequence). There are 16 residues in the CDR3. The ends lost 4 bases at V and 1 base at J; junction bases unmatched: 7. The CDR3 region is CASSTYKDRSGNTIYF. CDR3 bases: TGTGCCAGTAGTACCTACAAGGACAGGTCTGGAAACACCATATATTTT.

The V gene is TRBV6-4, the J gene TRBJ2-1; the match to TRBD2 covers 7 bases. V was pared by 5 bases and J by 7 bases, with 11 bases of the junction left unmatched. This CDR3 region has 15 residues. Germline assignment: CDR1 MRHNA and CDR2 SNTAGT. The chain's CDR3 is CASSSSTAGANEQFF. The CDR3 DNA sequence: TGTGCCAGCAGTTCCTCGACGGCGGGAGCTAATGAGCAGTTCTTC.

This clone was seen once. The gene calls are TRBV10-2 and TRBJ1-4; no reliable D call. The ends were cut back, 6 bases at V and 6 bases at J, with 11 bases in the middle. The CDR3 contains 13 residues. Germline V gene sequence: CDR1 WSHSY, CDR2 SAAADI. The CDR3 is CASRELMDEKLFF. In nucleotides, the CDR3 is TGCGCCAGCAGGGAATTGATGGATGAAAAACTGTTTTTT.

This clone came up once. DNA for the CDR3: TGTGCCAGCAGTGACTCGATAGTCTTAGCGGGAATCTACGAGCAGTACTTC. Translated: CASSDSIVLAGIYEQYF. The rearrangement joins TRBV6-4 to TRBJ2-7; 8 nucleotides agree with TRBD2. The CDR3 has 17 amino acids. Losses at the gene ends were 0 bases for V and 3 bases for J; bases not matched to a gene: 10. The germline gives CDR1 MRHNA, CDR2 SNTAGT.

The genes are TRBV4-1 and TRBJ2-1; D possibly corresponds to TRBD1 (6 bases). Germline CDR1 and CDR2: MGHRA and YSYEKL. CDR3 length equals 15 residues. V was trimmed by 1 base and J by 3 bases, leaving 10 bases between them. The CDR3 DNA sequence: TGCGCCAGCAGCCAAGCCGGGACAAGCTACAATGAGCAGTTCTTC. It codes for CASSQAGTSYNEQFF.

The V gene is TRBV6-5, the J gene TRBJ1-4, with 7 nucleotides matching TRBD1. CDR3 length: 14 residues. With 7 bases clipped from V and 8 bases from J, the junction kept 10 bases outside the gene matches. CDR1 is MNHEY and CDR2 is SVGAGI in the germline V gene. CDR3 loop: CASIAGGTEEKLFF. Here the CDR3 DNA reads TGTGCCAGCATAGCCGGCGGGACAGAAGAAAAACTGTTTTTT.

This chain links TRBV9 with TRBJ1-2, with D tentatively TRBD1 (5 bases). The V gene lost 3 bases and the J gene lost 6 bases, with 24 bases spanning the gap. The CDR3 runs to 17 residues. Germline V gene data show CDR1 as SGDLS and CDR2 as YYNGEE. The CDR3: CASSALRGNLEVNGYTF. CDR3 bases: TGTGCCAGCAGCGCCCTACGGGGGAATTTGGAGGTAAATGGCTACACCTTC.

This chain links TRBV5-1 with TRBJ2-1, with TRBD2 matching over 13 bases. The CDR3 consists of 15 residues. V trimming: 2 bases; J trimming: 8 bases; junction bases outside the gene matches: 4. The V gene's germline CDR1 is SGHRS and CDR2 YFSETQ. The CDR3 DNA reads TGCGCCAGCAGCTTTCGGACTAGCGGGAGCGATGAGCAGTTCTTC. This translates into CASSFRTSGSDEQFF. The complete variable domain, with remaining parts taken from reference TRBV5-1 and TRBJ2-1, reads KAGVTQTPRYLIKTRGQQVTLSCSPISGHRSVSWYQQTPGQGLQFLFEYFSETQRNKGNFPGRFSGRQFSNSRSEMNVSTLELGDSALYLCASSFRTSGSDEQFFGPGTRLTVL.

The chain combines TRBV6-1 with TRBJ1-1, with TRBD1 matching over 7 bases. Germline V gene data show CDR1 as MNHNS and CDR2 as SASEGT. The CDR3 loop spans 15 amino acids. V was clipped by 0 bases and J by 5 bases; unmatched bases: 6. CDR3 amino acids: CASSEAQQGGTEAFF. CDR3 bases: TGTGCCAGCAGTGAAGCCCAGCAGGGGGGGACTGAAGCTTTCTTT.

The gene calls are TRBV19 and TRBJ1-3; D ambiguous. Trimming pared 10 bases from V and 4 bases from J, leaving 11 bases between. The germline gives CDR1 LNHDA, CDR2 SQIVND (reference sequence). CDR3 length equals 12 residues. The CDR3 nucleotides are TGTGCCATTGGTGCTGGAGGAAACACCATATATTTT. Protein: CAIGAGGNTIYF. Full variable domain (outside the CDR3, taken from reference TRBV19 and TRBJ1-3): DGGITQSPKYLFRKEGQNVTLSCEQNLNHDAMYWYRQDPGQGLRLIYYSQIVNDFQKGDIAEGYSVSREKKESFPLTVTSAQKNPTAFYLCAIGAGGNTIYFGEGSWLTVV.